This T cell receptor (beta chain) was identified during a study of blood T cell repertoires in COVID-19. Study at large: Acute-phase and convalescent COVID-19 samples originated in the United States, Italy and Spain. Nucleic acid was either cDNA or gDNA, and it came from T cells, B-cell-depleted T cells, or PBMCs.

Germline V gene data show CDR1 as LGHNA and CDR2 as YNFKEQ. Trimming cost V 4 bases and J 2 bases, with 19 bases left between them. There are 17 residues in the CDR3. In the original processing: Amplification with reference gene primers provided the estimates of nucleated cell counts. Some clones are missing from TCRdb's copy, which holds only in-frame ones; the method was immunoSEQ multiplex PCR. The D gene and trimming were derived from the DNA, and the V and J assignments and clone size from that table. The table has 200,000 to 250,000 clones, around 84% seen once; the top ten hold around 18%. The rearrangement joins TRBV4-2 to TRBJ2-3; possibly TRBD1 for D (7 bases). The sequencing input was peripheral blood. The TCR was taken from a woman older than 75 with active or convalescent COVID-19. CDR3 protein: CASSPTGKRGDTDTQYF. CDR3 in DNA: TGTGCCAGCAGCCCGACAGGGAAGAGGGGGGACACAGATACGCAGTATTTT.